The present entry profiles one T cell receptor beta chain with its context. Its antigen remains unknown. The record originates from a study of beta chain features in type 1 diabetes. The overall study: Investigators examined some 110,000,000 sorted cells across all samples. The study, taken as a whole, reports: Moderate yet significant TCRB CDR3 shortening was seen in Type 1 diabetes patients in all four CD4+ subsets.

Per donor, one heparinised blood draw averaged roughly 110 mL. Researchers reported sorting CD4+ naive, central memory, regulatory and stem cell-like memory cells via CD45RO/CCR7/CD25/CD127/CD95/CD27. Germline values: CDR1 LNHDA, CDR2 SQIVND (reference sequence). V was pared by 5 bases and J by 1 base, with 9 bases of the junction left unmatched. The CDR3 is 17 amino acids. The isolated RNA, all of it, was reverse transcribed, so expressed TCRB transcripts were what got sequenced. This table comes from immunoSEQ multiplex PCR, and its TCRdb copy is limited to in-frame clones, with some not included. This table holds about 340,000 clones, less than 10% found once.

The chain carries TRBV19 and TRBJ2-1; 9 positions match TRBD2. The source material was central memory CD4+ T cells from blood. This TCR came from a woman aged 18-29 years in good health. CDR3 nucleotides: TGTGCCAGTAGTGTTAGCGGGAGAGGTAAATCCTACAATGAGCAGTTCTTC. Its protein product is CASSVSGRGKSYNEQFF. The entire variable domain, with the rest obtained from reference TRBV19 and TRBJ2-1, is as follows: DGGITQSPKYLFRKEGQNVTLSCEQNLNHDAMYWYRQDPGQGLRLIYYSQIVNDFQKGDIAEGYSVSREKKESFPLTVTSAQKNPTAFYLCASSVSGRGKSYNEQFFGPGTRLTVL.